This section outlines one TCR beta chain sequence together with its context. What antigen it recognizes has not been identified. Qualities for individual bases were not recorded, and no much larger clone is one base off. This sample is part of a study of OX40 agonist ivuxolimab in advanced cancers. For context, the study as a whole: The costimulatory receptor OX40 (CD134) was targeted by ivuxolimab, a fully human IgG2 agonistic monoclonal antibody. Partial responses occurred in three dose-escalation patients: two with cutaneous melanoma and one with hepatocellular carcinoma. Prior anti-PD-1, anti-PD-L1 or anti-CTLA-4 therapy was permitted, and checkpoint inhibitors had been received by 40% to 50% of dose-escalation patients. Of the approximately 53 patients in dose escalation, some 20 had hepatocellular carcinoma, around 15 had melanoma, 9 had renal cell carcinoma and 9 had head and neck cancer. The purpose of peripheral TCRbeta sequencing was to test whether ivuxolimab changed TCR sequence diversity and led to clonal T-cell expansion. The paper covers the monotherapy dose-escalation part of the phase I ivuxolimab trial, which included N ≈ 57 patients. Intravenous ivuxolimab was administered to patients every 2 weeks at six dose levels: 0.01, 0.1, 0.3, 1.5, 3 and 10 mg/kg. In the dose-escalation cohort, 82.7% of patients were male, and the mean age was about 55 years, with a range of about 20 to 90. The paper's findings and limits, for the study overall: After ivuxolimab, CD8+ T cells had more expanded clones than CD4+ T cells on average. At doses from 0.1 to 3.0 mg/kg, clonal expansion was seen in both CD4+ and CD8+ blood T cells between baseline and week 6. The antigen specificity of the clonally expanded peripheral T cells was not determined. In partial responders in the 0.1-3.0 mg/kg groups, normalized peripheral clonal expansion was found to be among the lowest, especially among CD8+ T cells. Low levels of normalized T-cell clonal expansion were also shown by some nonresponding patients.

For sequencing of the TCRbeta CDR3 region, genomic DNA was extracted from the sorted cells. The immunoSEQ Assay was used for sequencing of TCRbeta CDR3 regions. Drawn from immuneACCESS, this table holds only the in-frame rearrangements with V and J called that TCRdb kept. Clones are partly lost; checked studies trace under half to an unresolved V gene and leave the rest unexplained. Within this sample are some 77,000 clones, with around 93% of them counted one time only. The ten largest clones take up about 0.32% of the sample. The trial excluded patients who had a history of autoimmune disease or who were on systemic immunosuppression. In every dose cohort, peripheral blood was drawn for TCR sequencing at baseline, cycle 4 day 1, and cycle 7 day 1. The samples were taken from a phase I, first-in-human, multicenter, open-label dose-escalation trial of ivuxolimab. Adults with locally advanced or metastatic melanoma, renal cell carcinoma, hepatocellular carcinoma or head and neck squamous cell carcinoma were enrolled in the trial. Before TCR sequencing, CD4+ T cells and CD8+ T cells from peripheral blood were sorted into separate populations.

The receptor comes from an adult with an advanced solid tumor such as melanoma, head and neck, liver or kidney cancer. The source was CD4+ or CD8+ T cells sorted from blood, collected in a trial of the OX40 agonist ivuxolimab.

The DNA sequence is as follows: TGTGCCACGGCCCTCCGCTCTGGAAACACCATATATTTT. Protein translation: CATALRSGNTIYF. In this chain, TRBV19 is recombined with TRBJ1-3, with the D gene uncertain. From its cysteine to its phenylalanine, the CDR3 spans 13 amino acids. Only CDR3 DNA remains: 39 bases, in frame from the first base. At the junction V is shortened by 10 bases and J by 0 bases, with 10 bases in between. The germline V gene (reference sequence) provides CDR1 LNHDA and CDR2 SQIVND.